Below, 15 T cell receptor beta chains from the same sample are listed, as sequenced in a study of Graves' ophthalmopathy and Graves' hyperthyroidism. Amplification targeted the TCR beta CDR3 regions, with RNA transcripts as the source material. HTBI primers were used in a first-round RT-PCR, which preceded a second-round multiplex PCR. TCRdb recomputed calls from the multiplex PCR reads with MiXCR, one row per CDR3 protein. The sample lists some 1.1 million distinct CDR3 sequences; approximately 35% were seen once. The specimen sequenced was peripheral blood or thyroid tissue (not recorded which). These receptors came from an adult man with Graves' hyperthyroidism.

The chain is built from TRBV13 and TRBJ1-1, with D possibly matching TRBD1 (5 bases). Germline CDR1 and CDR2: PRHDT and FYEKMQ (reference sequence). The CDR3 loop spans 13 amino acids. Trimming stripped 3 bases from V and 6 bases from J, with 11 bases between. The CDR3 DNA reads TGTGCCAGCAGCTTGGGGCAGTTGGCTGAAGCTTTCTTT. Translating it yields CASSLGQLAEAFF.

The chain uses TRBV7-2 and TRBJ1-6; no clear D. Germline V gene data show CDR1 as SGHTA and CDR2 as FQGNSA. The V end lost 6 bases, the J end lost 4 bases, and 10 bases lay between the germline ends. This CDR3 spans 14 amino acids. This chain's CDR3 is CASRDGDYNSPLHF. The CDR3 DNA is TGTGCCAGCAGGGACGGAGATTATAATTCACCCCTCCACTTT.

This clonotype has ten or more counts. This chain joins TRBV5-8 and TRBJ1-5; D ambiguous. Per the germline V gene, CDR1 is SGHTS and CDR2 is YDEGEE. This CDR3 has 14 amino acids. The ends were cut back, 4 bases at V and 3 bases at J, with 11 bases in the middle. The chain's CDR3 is CASSLSTYNQPQHF. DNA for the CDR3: TGTGCCAGCAGCCTCAGTACATACAATCAGCCCCAGCATTTT.

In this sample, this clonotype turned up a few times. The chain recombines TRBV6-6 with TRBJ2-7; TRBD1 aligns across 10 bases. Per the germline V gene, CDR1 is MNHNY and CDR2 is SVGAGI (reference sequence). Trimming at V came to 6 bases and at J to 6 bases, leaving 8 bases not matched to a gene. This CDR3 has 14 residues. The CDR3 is CASRGDRGVVEQYF. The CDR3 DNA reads TGTGCCAGCAGAGGGGACAGGGGTGTTGTCGAGCAGTACTTC.

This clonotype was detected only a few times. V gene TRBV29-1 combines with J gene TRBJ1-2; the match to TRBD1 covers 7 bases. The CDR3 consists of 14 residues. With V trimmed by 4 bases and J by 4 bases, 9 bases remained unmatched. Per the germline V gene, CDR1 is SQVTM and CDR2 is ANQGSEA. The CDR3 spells CSVASQGEGYGYTF. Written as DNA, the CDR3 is TGCAGCGTTGCGAGCCAGGGGGAAGGCTATGGCTACACCTTC.

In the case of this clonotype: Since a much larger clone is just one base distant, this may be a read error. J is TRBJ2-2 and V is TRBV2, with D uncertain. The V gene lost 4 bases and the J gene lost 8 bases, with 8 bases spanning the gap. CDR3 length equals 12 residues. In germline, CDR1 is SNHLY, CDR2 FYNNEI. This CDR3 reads CASSAAWGELFF. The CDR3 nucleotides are TGTGCCAGCAGTGCAGCGTGGGGGGAGCTGTTTTTT.

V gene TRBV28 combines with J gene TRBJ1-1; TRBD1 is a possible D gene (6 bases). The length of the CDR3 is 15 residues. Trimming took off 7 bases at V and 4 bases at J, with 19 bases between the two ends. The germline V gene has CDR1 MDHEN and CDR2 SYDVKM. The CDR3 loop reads CASTSPDRRGTEAFF. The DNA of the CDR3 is TGTGCCAGCACGTCACCCGACAGGAGGGGCACTGAAGCTTTCTTT.

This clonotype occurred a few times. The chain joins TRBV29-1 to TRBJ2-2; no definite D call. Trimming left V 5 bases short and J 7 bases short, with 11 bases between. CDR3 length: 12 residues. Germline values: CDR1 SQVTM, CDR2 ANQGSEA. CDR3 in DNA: TGCAGCGTTCGCAAGGGCGGCGGGGAGCTGTTTTTT. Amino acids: CSVRKGGGELFF.

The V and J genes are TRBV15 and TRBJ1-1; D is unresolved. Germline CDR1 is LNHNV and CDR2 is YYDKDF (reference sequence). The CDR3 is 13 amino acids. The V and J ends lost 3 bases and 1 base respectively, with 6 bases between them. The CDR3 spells CATSSGENTEAFF. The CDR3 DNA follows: TGTGCCACCAGCAGCGGTGAGAACACTGAAGCTTTCTTT.

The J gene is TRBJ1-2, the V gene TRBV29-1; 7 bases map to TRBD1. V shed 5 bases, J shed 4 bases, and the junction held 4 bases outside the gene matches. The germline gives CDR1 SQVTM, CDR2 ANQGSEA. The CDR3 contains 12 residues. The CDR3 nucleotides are TGCAGCGTTCGACAGGGAGGCTATGGCTACACCTTC. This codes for CSVRQGGYGYTF.

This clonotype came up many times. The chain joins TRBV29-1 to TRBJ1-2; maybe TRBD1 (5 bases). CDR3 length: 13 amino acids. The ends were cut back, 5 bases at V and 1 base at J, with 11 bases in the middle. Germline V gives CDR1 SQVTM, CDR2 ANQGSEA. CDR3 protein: CSVRGDGNYGYTF. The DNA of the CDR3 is TGCAGCGTTCGGGGGGATGGTAACTATGGCTACACCTTC.

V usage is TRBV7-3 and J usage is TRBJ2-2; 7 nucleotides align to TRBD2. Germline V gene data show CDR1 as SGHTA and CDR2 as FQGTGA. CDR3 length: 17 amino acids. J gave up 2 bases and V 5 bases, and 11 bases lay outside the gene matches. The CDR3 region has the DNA TGTGCCAGCAGCCCCCAAGGCAGCGGGATTAACACCGGGGAGCTGTTTTTT. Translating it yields CASSPQGSGINTGELFF.

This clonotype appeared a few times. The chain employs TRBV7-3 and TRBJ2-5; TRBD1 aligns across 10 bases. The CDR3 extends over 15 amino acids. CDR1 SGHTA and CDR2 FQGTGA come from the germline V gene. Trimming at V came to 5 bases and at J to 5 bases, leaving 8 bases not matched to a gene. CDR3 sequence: CASSVRQGARETQYF. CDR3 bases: TGTGCCAGCAGCGTTCGACAGGGGGCGAGGGAGACCCAGTACTTC.

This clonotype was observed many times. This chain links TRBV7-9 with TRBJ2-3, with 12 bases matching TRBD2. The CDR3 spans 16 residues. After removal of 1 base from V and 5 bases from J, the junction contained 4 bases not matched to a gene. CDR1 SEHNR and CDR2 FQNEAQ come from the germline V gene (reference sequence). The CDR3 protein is CASSLGTSGNGDTQYF. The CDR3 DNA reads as TGTGCCAGCAGCTTAGGGACTAGCGGGAACGGAGATACGCAGTATTTT.

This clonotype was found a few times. CDR3 protein: CAGNQGAGVLETQYF. The DNA of the CDR3 is TGTGCCGGCAACCAAGGAGCGGGAGTACTAGAGACCCAGTACTTC. The V and J genes are TRBV6-5 and TRBJ2-5; 8 bases align to TRBD2. V gave up 11 bases and J gave up 4 bases; unmatched junction bases: 15. This CDR3 has 15 residues. Germline values: CDR1 MNHEY, CDR2 SVGAGI.